This TCR beta chain was captured by sequencing in a study of T-cell memory formation after mild COVID-19. Background on the study: TCR clusters showed largely donor specificity. Whole-study findings and limits: Day 15 to 85 contracting clones showed balanced CD4/CD8; later expanders leaned CD4+.

The CDR3 runs 14 residues. Germline V gives CDR1 SGHTA, CDR2 FQGNSA. The V and J ends lost 1 base and 7 bases respectively, with 11 bases between them. TCRdb reprocessed the 5' RACE reads via MiXCR and lists one record per CDR3 protein. Of 40,000 or so distinct CDR3 sequences in the sample, approximately 7% were seen once. There are a few counts of this clonotype. Its matching antigen is unknown. This receptor was identified in an adult who had mild COVID-19 (a few samples of this study predate the infection). Cell type and time point are not known. Source material: PBMCs or a T cell subset sorted from them (not recorded which). This rearrangement joins TRBV7-2 to TRBJ1-3, with D uncertain. The CDR3 loop reads CASSLDSSRNTIYF. In DNA form, the CDR3 reads TGTGCCAGCAGCTTAGATTCCTCCCGGAACACCATATATTTT. Filled out from reference TRBV7-2 and TRBJ1-3, the complete variable domain reads GAGVSQSPSNKVTEKGKDVELRCDPISGHTALYWYRQSLGQGLEFLIYFQGNSAPDKSGLPSDRFSAERTGGSVSTLTIQRTQQEDSAVYLCASSLDSSRNTIYFGEGSWLTVV.